This TCR beta chain was retrieved from a study of tumor-infiltrating lymphocytes in primary liver carcinoma. The study extracted blood RNA from unsorted whole blood and also extracted germline DNA. Making TCR beta cDNA involved around 500 ng total RNA and a constant-region primer. Three nested multiplex PCR rounds of slightly modified ARM-PCR generated TCR beta libraries. TRBV1-TRBV30 forward primers paired with a C-beta reverse primer were used in the first two PCR rounds, which ran approximately 11 cycles each. One entry per CDR3 protein results from TCRdb running MiXCR on the multiplex PCR reads. The sample lists about 320,000 distinct CDR3 sequences; more than 55% were seen once. The sample holds many counts of this clonotype. Antigen unknown. V trimming: 6 bases; J trimming: 3 bases; junction bases outside the gene matches: 8. The CDR3 has 16 amino acids. Germline CDR1 ENHRY, CDR2 SYGVKD. Study results and caveats: Tumor region pairs showed greater overlap than either tumor-adjacent or tumor-blood pairs did.

The sample taken for sequencing was peripheral blood. V and J are TRBV10-3 and TRBJ2-2, with TRBD2 matching 9 bases. The receptor was isolated from a man aged 35-49 years with primary liver carcinoma and hepatitis B virus infection. The CDR3, as DNA: TGTGCCATCAGGGGGACTGAGCGGGAGGACACCGGGGAGCTGTTTTTT. Amino acid sequence: CAIRGTEREDTGELFF.